These T cell receptor beta chains were read from a single sample in a study of T cells in localized non-small cell lung cancer. The assay was immunoSEQ multiplex PCR, and TCRdb's table has in-frame clones only and misses some. This sample carries 55,000 to 65,000 clones, approximately 90% of them seen once, and the ten largest clones take nearly 20%. The sequenced sample was peripheral blood, obtained before any cancer treatment. Receptors originate from a man aged 40 to 69 with stage I lung adenocarcinoma. CDR3s include the opening cysteine and the closing phenylalanine or tryptophan. A D gene is named only where the DNA matches it firmly.

v_call	d_call	j_call	cdr3_aa	cdr3_nt
TRBV4-1	TRBD1	TRBJ2-7	CASSQDRGRYEQYF	TGCGCCAGCAGCCAGGACAGGGGGCGGTACGAGCAGTACTTC
TRBV6-1	.	TRBJ2-7	CASSRELPLGYEQYF	TGTGCCAGCAGCCGAGAACTACCCTTGGGCTACGAGCAGTACTTC
TRBV2	.	TRBJ1-1	CASSPTSGPLGAFF	TGTGCCAGCAGTCCGACTTCGGGACCCCTGGGAGCTTTCTTT
TRBV28	.	TRBJ2-7	CASAGGPRFSYEQYF	TGTGCCAGCGCCGGGGGACCCCGCTTCTCCTACGAGCAGTACTTC
TRBV19	.	TRBJ1-1	CASSSPAGTMNTEAFF	TGTGCCAGTAGTAGCCCAGCGGGGACAATGAACACTGAAGCTTTCTTT
TRBV18	TRBD2	TRBJ2-1	CASSRGTNSYNEQFF	TGTGCCAGCTCACGGGGGACTAATTCCTACAATGAGCAGTTCTTC
TRBV12-5	TRBD2	TRBJ2-2	CASTRGGANTGELFF	TGTGCTAGTACCCGTGGGGGGGCGAACACCGGGGAGCTGTTTTTT
TRBV4-2	TRBD2	TRBJ2-7	CASSQGWREGDEQYF	TGTGCCAGCAGCCAAGGATGGCGGGAGGGGGACGAGCAGTACTTC
TRBV7-3	TRBD2	TRBJ2-5	CASSLGNRAGFQETQYF	TGTGCCAGCAGCTTAGGAAATCGAGCGGGATTCCAAGAGACCCAGTACTTC
TRBV5-1	.	TRBJ2-1	CASATHRGNNEQFF	TGCGCCAGCGCCACACACCGCGGCAACAATGAGCAGTTCTTC
TRBV7-6	.	TRBJ2-7	CASARDNEQYF	TGTGCCAGCGCCAGGGATAACGAGCAGTACTTC
TRBV10-3	.	TRBJ2-7	CAISDLEDPTYEQYF	TGTGCCATCAGCGATTTGGAGGACCCAACCTACGAGCAGTACTTC
TRBV6-5	TRBD2	TRBJ2-1	CASSYLASGNNEQFF	TGTGCCAGCAGTTACCTGGCTAGCGGGAACAATGAGCAGTTCTTC
TRBV30	TRBD1	TRBJ1-1	CAWTGGSTEAFF	TGTGCCTGGACAGGGGGCTCCACTGAAGCTTTCTTT
TRBV29-1	TRBD2	TRBJ2-1	CSVDSSGTPDEQFF	TGCAGCGTTGATTCTAGCGGGACTCCCGATGAGCAGTTCTTC
TRBV11-3	.	TRBJ1-4	CASSLANEKLFF	TGTGCCAGCAGCTTAGCAAATGAAAAACTGTTTTTT
TRBV11-2	TRBD1	TRBJ1-2	CASSLRQGGYGYTF	TGTGCCAGCAGCTTAAGACAGGGAGGCTATGGCTACACCTTC
TRBV19	TRBD1	TRBJ2-3	CASSMATTGSTDTQYF	TGTGCCAGTAGTATGGCGACGACAGGGAGCACAGATACGCAGTATTTT
TRBV12-5	TRBD2	TRBJ2-1	CASGLTLAGSSYNEQFF	TGTGCTAGTGGTTTGACGTTAGCGGGGAGCTCCTACAATGAGCAGTTCTTC
TRBV28	TRBD1	TRBJ2-5	CASRRQGAETQYF	TGTGCCAGCAGGAGACAGGGGGCCGAGACCCAGTACTTC
TRBV4-1	TRBD2	TRBJ2-7	CASSPREDYEQYF	TGCGCCAGCAGCCCCCGGGAGGACTACGAGCAGTACTTC
TRBV7-9	TRBD2	TRBJ2-1	CASSIAGTRVGEQFF	TGTGCCAGCAGCATAGCCGGGACTAGGGTCGGTGAGCAGTTCTTC